This TCR beta chain was profiled in a study of T cell changes during pregnancy in multiple sclerosis. Profiled with immunoSEQ multiplex PCR; TCRdb holds only in-frame clones, not every one. The sample lists around 65,000 clones; around 90% were seen once. Losses at the gene ends were 0 bases for V and 6 bases for J; bases not matched to a gene: 5. This CDR3 is built from 15 residues. The germline CDR1 and CDR2 sequences are SGHNT and YYREEE (reference sequence). The rearrangement uses TRBV5-4 and TRBJ2-1; 8 bases are shared with TRBD2. The specimen was peripheral blood, collected in the first trimester of pregnancy. The sequence derives from a female donor with multiple sclerosis, enrolled in a pregnancy study. CDR3 loop: CASSLEVAGINEQFF. CDR3 bases: TGTGCCAGCAGCTTGGAGGTAGCGGGAATCAATGAGCAGTTCTTC.